This TCR beta chain was sequenced during a study of cytomegalovirus exposure and HLA in healthy donors. Study results and caveats: It was found in a later analysis that first-cohort TCR clusters tended to co-occur in the 90 to 150 validation repertoires. 150 or so TCR beta chains were listed as cytomegalovirus-associated. Diagnosis of cytomegalovirus status made by the classifier reportedly showed high specificity and sensitivity.

Points on this clone: Its antigen remains unidentified.

Unmatched junction bases numbered 10, after V lost 7 bases and J lost 8 bases. Germline values: CDR1 LNHDA, CDR2 SQIVND (reference sequence). The CDR3 has 13 amino acids. Method: immunoSEQ multiplex PCR; TCRdb's copy keeps in-frame clones and lacks some. Seen here are some 200,000 clones, around nine tenths observed once, and the top ten hold about 7.2%. Sequences were obtained from PBMCs. The TCR sequence derives from a man younger than 45 in good health and CMV-seropositive. The chain combines TRBV19 with TRBJ1-2, with 7 bases identical to TRBD1. Here the CDR3 reads CASNHPQGRGYTF. In nucleotides, the CDR3 is TGTGCCAGTAATCACCCACAGGGGCGCGGCTACACCTTC. Supplemented by reference TRBV19 and TRBJ1-2, the full variable domain reads DGGITQSPKYLFRKEGQNVTLSCEQNLNHDAMYWYRQDPGQGLRLIYYSQIVNDFQKGDIAEGYSVSREKKESFPLTVTSAQKNPTAFYLCASNHPQGRGYTFGSGTRLTVV.